This T cell receptor (beta chain) derives from a study of T cells in Graves' hyperthyroidism and ophthalmopathy. This clonotype occurred many times. Its antigen remains unidentified. Findings and caveats of the study: The model forecast ophthalmopathy, anticipating it by a median around 6.5 months before onset.

Regions amplified from RNA transcripts were the TCR beta CDR3 regions. The TCR CDR3 was amplified in a first-round RT-PCR using the HTBI primer set. TCRdb analysed the multiplex PCR reads with MiXCR anew, one entry per CDR3 protein. Of some 340,000 distinct CDR3 sequences listed, roughly 13% are singletons. Criteria for exclusion of patients were uncontrolled infection, other autoimmune disease, pregnancy or lactation. Each diagnosis drew on symptoms, thyroxine, TRAb, thyroid ultrasound and orbital computed tomography findings. Cells are PBMCs isolated from more than 8.5 ml of fresh blood. Input material: blood. This sequence originates from a woman between 40 and 50 years old with Graves' ophthalmopathy.

The CDR3 spells CATSRDGRENEQFF. The DNA of the CDR3 is TGTGCCACCAGCAGAGACGGGAGGGAAAATGAGCAGTTCTTC. The chain recombines TRBV15 with TRBJ2-1; TRBD2 agrees at 8 bases. Looked up from germline, CDR1 is LNHNV and CDR2 is YYDKDF (reference sequence). The CDR3 length is 14 residues. The V segment lost 0 bases and the J segment 7 bases; nucleotides outside the gene matches: 2. Looking up the rest from reference TRBV15 and TRBJ2-1 gives the full variable domain: DAMVIQNPRYQVTQFGKPVTLSCSQTLNHNVMYWYQQKSSQAPKLLFHYYDKDFNNEADTPDNFQSRRPNTSFCFLDIRSPGLGDTAMYLCATSRDGRENEQFFGPGTRLTVL.